Shown below are 28 T cell receptor beta chains from a single sample sequenced in a study of blood T cell repertoires in COVID-19. TCRdb's copy holds only in-frame clones and misses some; the assay was immunoSEQ multiplex PCR. The repertoire holds 300,000 to 450,000 clones, with about 88% as singletons. Sequenced sample: PBMCs or T cells enriched from blood (not recorded which). These receptors were taken from a woman aged 18-30 years who had recovered from COVID-19.

This chain links TRBV7-2 with TRBJ1-2; 10 bases line up with TRBD1. The CDR3 is 14 amino acids. V shed 3 bases, J shed 8 bases, and the junction held 6 bases outside the gene matches. Germline V gene lookup returns CDR1 SGHTA and CDR2 FQGNSA. Written as DNA, the CDR3 is TGTGCCAGCAGCTTCTTGGACAGGGGGGAGGGCTACACCTTC. As protein: CASSFLDRGEGYTF.

This chain connects TRBV7-2 to TRBJ2-5, with 8 bases fitting TRBD2. The CDR3 consists of 15 residues. Germline trimming cut 3 bases from V and 5 bases from J; bases unmatched to any gene: 8. Germline V gene lookup returns CDR1 SGHTA and CDR2 FQGNSA. The CDR3: CASSFIPERGETQYF. Written as DNA, the CDR3 is TGTGCCAGCAGCTTCATCCCTGAGCGGGGGGAGACCCAGTACTTC.

The chain links TRBV5-6 to TRBJ1-3; 7 bases map to TRBD1. This CDR3 is built from 16 residues. Germline V lookup: CDR1 SGHDT, CDR2 YYEEEE. V trimming: 3 bases; J trimming: 2 bases; junction bases outside the gene matches: 8. CDR3 nucleotide sequence: TGTGCCAGCAGCTCGGGAGACAGGGTTGCTGGAAACACCATATATTTT. It encodes CASSSGDRVAGNTIYF.

This chain connects TRBV5-1 to TRBJ1-1, with no clear D. The V and J ends lost 5 bases and 5 bases respectively, with 16 bases between them. The CDR3 is 14 residues long. Germline CDR1 and CDR2: SGHRS and YFSETQ. CDR3 in DNA: TGCGCCAGCAGTACCGCCCCGGGCGGGACTGAAGCTTTCTTT. It yields the protein CASSTAPGGTEAFF.

The chain joins TRBV10-1 to TRBJ2-5; D perhaps matches TRBD2 (7 bases). The CDR3 extends over 12 amino acids. Germline V gene sequence: CDR1 WNHNN, CDR2 SYGVQD (reference sequence). V lost 11 bases, J lost 5 bases, and 15 bases lay in between. CDR3: CAGHRGGETQYF. Here the CDR3 DNA reads TGCGCCGGACATAGGGGGGGGGAGACCCAGTACTTC.

V is TRBV6-5 and J is TRBJ1-1; perhaps TRBD1 as D (5 bases). CDR1 and CDR2 (germline): MNHEY, SVGAGI. Trimming pared 7 bases from V and 1 base from J, leaving 16 bases between. This CDR3 spans 15 amino acids. CDR3 nucleotides: TGTGCCAGCATATACTATGGGGCAAAGAACACTGAAGCTTTCTTT. Its protein product is CASIYYGAKNTEAFF.

This clone was counted only a few times. The CDR3 loop is CASSLVRQFPDPQYF. CDR3 DNA: TGTGCCAGCAGCTTAGTGCGACAGTTCCCCGACCCGCAGTACTTC. The chain couples TRBV7-9 to TRBJ2-7; the D gene is possibly TRBD1 (5 bases). V lost 1 base to trimming and J lost 9 bases, with 19 bases between them. The CDR3 has 15 residues. CDR1 and CDR2 from the germline V gene are SEHNR and FQNEAQ (reference sequence).

The sample holds many counts of this clone. V usage is TRBV2 and J usage is TRBJ2-2; 8 bases align to TRBD1. The germline V gene encodes CDR1 SNHLY and CDR2 FYNNEI. Germline trimming cut 2 bases from V and 1 base from J; bases unmatched to any gene: 3. The CDR3 length is 16 residues. CDR3 sequence reads: CASSELGTGNTGELFF. CDR3 sequence (DNA): TGTGCCAGCAGTGAACTTGGGACAGGGAACACCGGGGAGCTGTTTTTT.

The V and J genes are TRBV6-6 and TRBJ2-1, with 7 positions matching TRBD2. This CDR3 comprises 15 residues. Germline V gives CDR1 MNHNY, CDR2 SVGAGI (reference sequence). V lost 7 bases and J lost 8; bases outside the gene matches: 14. CDR3 in amino acids: CASIQARGDSDEQFF. The CDR3 DNA sequence: TGTGCCAGCATTCAGGCCCGGGGGGACTCCGATGAGCAGTTCTTC.

The rearrangement links TRBV19 to TRBJ1-2; D perhaps matches TRBD1 (5 bases). The CDR3 is 15 amino acids. The germline V and J ends were trimmed by 6 bases and 4 bases, with 18 bases remaining between them. The germline V gene encodes CDR1 LNHDA and CDR2 SQIVND (reference sequence). The DNA of the CDR3 is TGTGCCAGTAGCCAAACCCGAAGGGGTAGCTATGGCTACACCTTC. Encoded protein: CASSQTRRGSYGYTF. The full variable domain, in which reference TRBV19 and TRBJ1-2 provide the parts outside the CDR3, is DGGITQSPKYLFRKEGQNVTLSCEQNLNHDAMYWYRQDPGQGLRLIYYSQIVNDFQKGDIAEGYSVSREKKESFPLTVTSAQKNPTAFYLCASSQTRRGSYGYTFGSGTRLTVV.

This chain links TRBV5-6 with TRBJ1-3; D is perhaps TRBD1 (5 bases). V was cut by 4 bases and J by 2 bases, with 13 bases left in between. Germline V CDR1 and CDR2: SGHDT, YYEEEE. This CDR3 comprises 15 residues. This CDR3 reads CASSRRVLPGNTIYF. CDR3 coding DNA: TGTGCCAGCAGCCGCAGGGTCTTACCTGGAAACACCATATATTTT.

The J gene is TRBJ1-2, the V gene TRBV7-6, with 9 bases identical to TRBD1. This CDR3 comprises 16 residues. Trimming took 1 base from V and 1 from J; bases not matched to a gene: 4. Germline V lookup: CDR1 SGHVS, CDR2 FNYEAQ. The CDR3 is CASSLEPGQGNYGYTF. The DNA of the CDR3 is TGTGCCAGCAGCTTAGAACCGGGACAGGGTAACTATGGCTACACCTTC.

This clone appeared many times. The genes are TRBV25-1 and TRBJ1-4, with D perhaps matching TRBD1 (6 bases). V shed 4 bases and J shed 4 bases, with 10 bases lying between them. CDR1 is MGHDK and CDR2 is SYGVNS in the germline V gene. This CDR3 is 14 amino acids long. This chain's CDR3 is CASSGQAHNEKLFF. DNA of the CDR3: TGTGCCAGCAGTGGACAGGCACATAATGAAAAACTGTTTTTT.

This clone was picked up a small number of times. The rearrangement joins TRBV2 to TRBJ2-2; D remains unclear. From germline, CDR1 is SNHLY and CDR2 FYNNEI. This CDR3 contains 12 residues. The V and J ends lost 5 bases and 2 bases respectively, with 3 bases between them. Written as DNA, the CDR3 is TGTGCCAGCAGTATAAACACCGGGGAGCTGTTTTTT. Its protein is CASSINTGELFF.

V usage is TRBV7-9 and J usage is TRBJ1-1; D gene ambiguous. The CDR3 length is 14 residues. V shed 1 base and J shed 1 base, with 7 bases lying between them. Looked up from germline, CDR1 is SEHNR and CDR2 is FQNEAQ (reference sequence). CDR3 residues: CASSLDRENTEAFF. CDR3 coding DNA: TGTGCCAGCAGCTTAGACCGAGAGAACACTGAAGCTTTCTTT.

The chain joins TRBV28 to TRBJ2-5, with D perhaps TRBD2 (5 bases). The CDR3 consists of 14 residues. Trimming removed 5 bases at V and 4 bases at J, with 14 bases between. CDR1 MDHEN and CDR2 SYDVKM come from the germline V gene. The CDR3 coding sequence is TGTGCCAGCAGTCAGCCCGGACGGGGAGAGACCCAGTACTTC. This sequence encodes CASSQPGRGETQYF.

The chain has TRBV19 and TRBJ1-2; D is perhaps TRBD1 (5 bases). V dropped 3 bases and J dropped 5 bases, with 10 bases sitting between them. This CDR3 region has 13 residues. Germline CDR1 is LNHDA and CDR2 is SQIVND (reference sequence). The CDR3 region has the DNA TGTGCCAGTAGTATGGGCAGGACATATGGCTACACCTTC. Its protein is CASSMGRTYGYTF.

The V gene is TRBV19, the J gene TRBJ2-1; D may be TRBD2 (5 bases). From germline, CDR1 is LNHDA and CDR2 SQIVND (reference sequence). CDR3 size: 15 residues. Trimming cost V 4 bases and J 6 bases, with 16 bases left between them. The CDR3 nucleotides are TGTGCCAGTAGTAAGTTAACTAGAGGAATCAATGAGCAGTTCTTC. Translated, it gives CASSKLTRGINEQFF.

This clone has a single count. This chain links TRBV6-5 with TRBJ2-4; 9 bases map to TRBD1. J was trimmed by 9 bases and V by 6 bases; bases with no gene match: 6. CDR3 size: 13 residues. Per germline, CDR1 MNHEY and CDR2 SVGAGI. CDR3 residues: CASRPGTGSIQYF. The CDR3 DNA follows: TGTGCCAGCAGACCCGGGACAGGGAGCATTCAGTACTTC.

The rearrangement links TRBV5-4 to TRBJ1-4; D is possibly TRBD1 (5 bases). From germline, CDR1 is SGHNT and CDR2 YYREEE (reference sequence). The CDR3 has 17 residues. Trimming took off 4 bases at V and 3 bases at J, with 19 bases between the two ends. The CDR3 protein is CASSARQVAGPNEKLFF. The CDR3 coding sequence is TGTGCCAGCAGCGCCCGGCAGGTGGCAGGGCCTAATGAAAAACTGTTTTTT.

In this sample, this clone turned up once. The gene calls are TRBV20-1 and TRBJ1-1, with 8 bases matching TRBD1. CDR3 length: 14 amino acids. After removal of 3 bases from V and 1 base from J, the junction contained 4 bases not matched to a gene. The V gene's germline CDR1 is DFQATT and CDR2 SNEGSKA (reference sequence). The DNA for the CDR3 is TGCAGTGCTAGTACCGGGACAGGGAACACTGAAGCTTTCTTT. Encoded protein: CSASTGTGNTEAFF.

The rearrangement joins TRBV9 to TRBJ1-4, with 9 positions matching TRBD1. Germline V CDR1 and CDR2: SGDLS, YYNGEE. Trimming removed 0 bases from V and 7 bases from J; junction bases left unmatched: 4. The CDR3 runs 15 residues. The chain's CDR3 is CASSVGGQGGEKLFF. In DNA form, the CDR3 reads TGTGCCAGCAGCGTAGGGGGACAGGGAGGTGAAAAACTGTTTTTT.

The chain's CDR3 is CASSLGLAGINEQFF. The DNA of the CDR3 is TGTGCCAGCTCACTGGGACTAGCGGGGATCAATGAGCAGTTCTTC. This rearrangement joins TRBV18 to TRBJ2-1, with 13 positions matching TRBD2. V gave up 4 bases and J gave up 6 bases; unmatched junction bases: 3. The CDR3 contains 15 residues. From germline, CDR1 is KGHSH and CDR2 LQKENI.

The chain joins TRBV5-1 to TRBJ2-1; TRBD2 matches at 11 bases. Germline V gene sequence: CDR1 SGHRS, CDR2 YFSETQ. CDR3 size: 17 residues. With 1 base clipped from V and 1 base from J, the junction kept 4 bases outside the gene matches. CDR3 residues: CASSLWASGGSYNEQFF. CDR3 DNA: TGCGCCAGCAGCTTGTGGGCTAGCGGGGGGTCCTACAATGAGCAGTTCTTC. Variable domain in full (rest from reference TRBV5-1 and TRBJ2-1): KAGVTQTPRYLIKTRGQQVTLSCSPISGHRSVSWYQQTPGQGLQFLFEYFSETQRNKGNFPGRFSGRQFSNSRSEMNVSTLELGDSALYLCASSLWASGGSYNEQFFGPGTRLTVL.

This chain connects TRBV29-1 to TRBJ2-3; weak D call: TRBD2 (5 bases). CDR3 size: 13 residues. V was cut by 5 bases and J by 6 bases, with 15 bases left in between. Looked up from germline, CDR1 is SQVTM and CDR2 is ANQGSEA. The CDR3 reads CSVTREPLDTQYF. In nucleotides, the CDR3 is TGCAGCGTTACCCGGGAACCCTTGGATACGCAGTATTTT.

The chain employs TRBV11-2 and TRBJ1-5, with D possibly TRBD1 on 5 matching bases. V was shortened by 1 base and J by 1 base, with 8 bases between the two germline ends. The CDR3 consists of 15 residues. Germline V gene sequence: CDR1 SGHAT, CDR2 FQNNGV. Here the CDR3 DNA reads TGTGCCAGCAGCTTAGGGGGCAGGAGCAATCAGCCCCAGCATTTT. Translation: CASSLGGRSNQPQHF.

This rearrangement joins TRBV5-1 to TRBJ2-3, with D perhaps matching TRBD2 (6 bases). V lost 4 bases and J lost 6, with 21 bases in between. CDR1 and CDR2 from the germline V gene are SGHRS and YFSETQ. The CDR3 has 16 amino acids. CDR3 sequence: CASSPVEDYWVDTQYF. The CDR3 bases are TGCGCCAGCAGCCCGGTGGAGGACTATTGGGTGGATACGCAGTATTTT.

The V call is TRBV3-1 (or the pseudogene TRBV3-2), the J call TRBJ2-5; D possibly corresponds to TRBD1 (5 bases). Trimming took 0 bases from V and 5 from J, leaving 19 bases between them. Germline loops: CDR1 LGHDT, CDR2 YNNKEL (reference sequence). The CDR3 spans 17 residues. In DNA, the CDR3 is TGTGCCAGCAGCCAAGAGGCAGGGAAGTTCCAAAGGGAGACCCAGTACTTC. The encoded protein is CASSQEAGKFQRETQYF.